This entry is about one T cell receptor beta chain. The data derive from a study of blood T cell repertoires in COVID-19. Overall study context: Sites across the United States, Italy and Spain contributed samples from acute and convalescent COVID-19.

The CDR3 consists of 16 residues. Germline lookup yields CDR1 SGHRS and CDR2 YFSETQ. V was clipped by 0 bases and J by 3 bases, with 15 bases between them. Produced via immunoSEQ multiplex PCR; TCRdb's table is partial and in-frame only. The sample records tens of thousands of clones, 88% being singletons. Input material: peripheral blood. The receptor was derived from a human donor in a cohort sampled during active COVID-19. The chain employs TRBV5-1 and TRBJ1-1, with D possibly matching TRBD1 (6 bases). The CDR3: CASSLAVGRGDTEAFF. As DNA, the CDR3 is TGCGCCAGCAGCTTGGCAGTGGGCAGGGGTGACACTGAAGCTTTCTTT.